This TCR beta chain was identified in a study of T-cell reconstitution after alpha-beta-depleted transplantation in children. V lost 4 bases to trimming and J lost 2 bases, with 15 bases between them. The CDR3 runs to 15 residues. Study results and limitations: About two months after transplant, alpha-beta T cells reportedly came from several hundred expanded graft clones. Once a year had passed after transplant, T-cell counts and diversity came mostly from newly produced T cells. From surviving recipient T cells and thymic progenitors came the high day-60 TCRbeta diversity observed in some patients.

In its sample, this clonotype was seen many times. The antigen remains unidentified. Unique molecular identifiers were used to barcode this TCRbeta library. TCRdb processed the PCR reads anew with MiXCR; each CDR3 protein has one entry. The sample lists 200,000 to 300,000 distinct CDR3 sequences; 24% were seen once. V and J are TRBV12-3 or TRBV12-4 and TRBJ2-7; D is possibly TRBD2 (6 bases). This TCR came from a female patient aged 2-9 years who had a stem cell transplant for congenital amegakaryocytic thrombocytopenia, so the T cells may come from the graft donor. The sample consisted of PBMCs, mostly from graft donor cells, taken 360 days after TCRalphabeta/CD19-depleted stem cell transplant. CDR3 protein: CASSSTWREAYEQYF. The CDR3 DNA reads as TGTGCCAGCAGTTCAACATGGAGGGAAGCCTACGAGCAGTACTTC.